The clone carrying this TCR beta chain showed up just once. The data derive from a study of blood T cell repertoires in COVID-19. On the study more broadly: Collection of acute and convalescent COVID-19 samples took place in the United States, Italy and Spain. The cDNA or gDNA used as material had been derived from T cells, B-cell-depleted T cells, or PBMCs.

This CDR3 region has 13 residues. CDR1 SEHNR and CDR2 FQNEAQ come from the germline V gene (reference sequence). Trimming shortened V by 3 bases and J by 3 bases, and 5 bases separated the two germline ends. As originally analysed: By means of reference gene primer amplification, nucleated cell counts were estimated. The protocol was immunoSEQ multiplex PCR, while the TCRdb copy is restricted to in-frame clones and leaves out a portion. That table supplies the V and J calls and clone size; D and trimming were determined from the DNA. Seen here are about 140,000 clones, approximately 89% observed once, and the top ten hold about 1.7%.

The source is a woman aged 50 to 60 with acute or convalescent COVID-19. J is TRBJ2-2 and V is TRBV7-9; D uncertain. The sample consisted of peripheral blood. DNA of the CDR3: TGTGCCAGCAGCTTCTTCGACACCGGGGAGCTGTTTTTT. Translation gives CASSFFDTGELFF.